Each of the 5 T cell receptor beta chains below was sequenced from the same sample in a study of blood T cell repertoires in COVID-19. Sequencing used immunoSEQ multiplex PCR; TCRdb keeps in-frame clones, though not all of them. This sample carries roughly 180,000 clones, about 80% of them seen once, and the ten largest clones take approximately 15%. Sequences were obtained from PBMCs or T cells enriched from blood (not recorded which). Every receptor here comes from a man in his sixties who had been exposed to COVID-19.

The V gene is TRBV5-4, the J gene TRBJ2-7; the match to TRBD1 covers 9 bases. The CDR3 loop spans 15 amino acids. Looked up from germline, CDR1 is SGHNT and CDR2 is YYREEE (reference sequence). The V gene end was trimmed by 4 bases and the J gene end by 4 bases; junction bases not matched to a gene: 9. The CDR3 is CASSPPTGGPYEQYF. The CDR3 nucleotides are TGTGCCAGCAGCCCCCCCACAGGGGGCCCTTACGAGCAGTACTTC.

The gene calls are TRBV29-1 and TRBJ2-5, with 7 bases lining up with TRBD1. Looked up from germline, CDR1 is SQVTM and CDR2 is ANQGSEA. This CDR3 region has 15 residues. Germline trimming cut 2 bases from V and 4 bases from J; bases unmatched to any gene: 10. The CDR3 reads CSVEFRAGGVETQYF. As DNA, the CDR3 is TGCAGCGTTGAATTTCGGGCAGGGGGAGTAGAGACCCAGTACTTC.

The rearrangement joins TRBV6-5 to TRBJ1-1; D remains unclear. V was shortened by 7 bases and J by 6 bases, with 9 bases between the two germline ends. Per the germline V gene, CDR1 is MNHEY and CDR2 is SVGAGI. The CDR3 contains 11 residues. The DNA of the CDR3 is TGTGCCAGCATTAGAACAGCTGAAGCTTTCTTT. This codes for CASIRTAEAFF.

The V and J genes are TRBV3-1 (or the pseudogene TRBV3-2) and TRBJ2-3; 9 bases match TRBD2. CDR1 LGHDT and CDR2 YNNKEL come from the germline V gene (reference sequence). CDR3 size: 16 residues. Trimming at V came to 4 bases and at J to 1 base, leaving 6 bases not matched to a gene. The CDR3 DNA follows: TGTGCCAGCAGCCTAGGTAGCGGGAGCGGCACAGATACGCAGTATTTT. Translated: CASSLGSGSGTDTQYF.

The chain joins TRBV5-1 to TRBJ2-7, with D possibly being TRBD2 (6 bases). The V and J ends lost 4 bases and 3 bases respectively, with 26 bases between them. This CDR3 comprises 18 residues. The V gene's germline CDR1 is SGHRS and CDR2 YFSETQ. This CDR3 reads CASSQILPVPEDYYEQYF. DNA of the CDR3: TGCGCCAGCAGCCAAATATTGCCAGTACCTGAGGACTACTACGAGCAGTACTTC.